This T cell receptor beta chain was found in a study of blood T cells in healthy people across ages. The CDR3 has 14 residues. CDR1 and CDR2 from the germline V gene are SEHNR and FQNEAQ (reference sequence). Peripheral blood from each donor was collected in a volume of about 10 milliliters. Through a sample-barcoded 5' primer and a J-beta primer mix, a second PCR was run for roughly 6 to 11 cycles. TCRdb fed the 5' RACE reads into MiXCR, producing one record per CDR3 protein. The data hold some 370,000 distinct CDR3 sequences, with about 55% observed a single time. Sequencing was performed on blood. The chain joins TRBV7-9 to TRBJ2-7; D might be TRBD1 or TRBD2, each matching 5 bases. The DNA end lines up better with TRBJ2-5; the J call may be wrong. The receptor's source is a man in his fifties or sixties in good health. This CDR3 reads CASSFGTREETQYF. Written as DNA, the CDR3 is TGTGCCAGCAGCTTTGGGACCCGTGAAGAGACCCAGTACTTC.